This T cell receptor (beta chain) was identified in a study of blood T cells in healthy people across ages. Study observations and caveats: Age showed a roughly linear inverse relationship with TCR beta diversity per million T cells. Long-lived donors exceeded aged donors in naive CD4+ cells and diversity.

PCR was performed a second time for roughly 7 to 12 cycles using a sample-barcoded 5' primer and a J-beta primer mix. MiXCR was run by TCRdb on the 5' RACE reads, yielding one entry per CDR3 protein. The table includes 500,000 to 700,000 distinct CDR3 sequences, approximately 30% detected once. At least ten counts were recorded for this clonotype. What it recognizes is unknown. Trimming shortened V by 7 bases and J by 1 base, and 10 bases separated the two germline ends. The CDR3 is made up of 13 amino acids. Germline V lookup: CDR1 MNHEY, CDR2 SVGEGT. Sequencing was performed on blood. The chain carries TRBV6-2 or TRBV6-3 and TRBJ2-5; D possibly corresponds to TRBD1 (5 bases). This sequence was found in an elderly woman in good health. The CDR3 coding sequence is TGTGCCAGCAACCGACAGAGCCAAGAGACCCAGTACTTC. Translating it yields CASNRQSQETQYF.